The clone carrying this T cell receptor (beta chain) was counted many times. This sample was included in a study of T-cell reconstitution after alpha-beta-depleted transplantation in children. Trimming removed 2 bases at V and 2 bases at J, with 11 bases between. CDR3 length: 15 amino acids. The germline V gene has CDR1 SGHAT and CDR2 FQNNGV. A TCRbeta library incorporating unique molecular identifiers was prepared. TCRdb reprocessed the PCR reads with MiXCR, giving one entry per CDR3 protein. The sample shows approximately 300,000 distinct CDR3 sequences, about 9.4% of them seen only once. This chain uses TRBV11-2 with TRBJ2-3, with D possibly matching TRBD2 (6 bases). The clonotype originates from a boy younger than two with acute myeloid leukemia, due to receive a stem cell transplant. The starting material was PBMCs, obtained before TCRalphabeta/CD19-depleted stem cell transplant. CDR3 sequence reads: CASSLQTRNTDTQYF. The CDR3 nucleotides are TGTGCCAGCAGCTTACAGACTAGGAACACAGATACGCAGTATTTT.